The entry below describes one T cell receptor beta chain. Its antigen is not known. Germline-derived CDR1 and CDR2 are ENHRY and SYGVKD. V was shortened by 2 bases and J by 3 bases, with 9 bases between the two germline ends. CDR3 length equals 14 residues. 60 Vbeta and 13 Jbeta primers were used in PCR. Method: immunoSEQ multiplex PCR; TCRdb's copy keeps in-frame clones and lacks some. This sample has about 130,000 clones; approximately 81% occur once, and the top ten carry 5.5% to 8.5%. This specimen comes from a study of cytomegalovirus exposure and HLA in healthy donors. Study-level results: What TCR beta sequences reportedly achieved was accurate prediction of HLA-A and HLA-B alleles in most subjects. The study listed around 150 cytomegalovirus-associated TCR beta chains.

The sample was PBMCs. The TCR originated in a male donor in good health and CMV-seronegative. The V gene is TRBV10-3, the J gene TRBJ2-3, with TRBD2 as a possible D gene (5 bases). Here the CDR3 reads CAISEALATDTQYF. For the CDR3, the DNA is TGTGCCATCAGTGAGGCCCTAGCTACAGATACGCAGTATTTT.